The rows below give T cell receptor beta chains drawn from one sample of a study of metastatic and nonmetastatic thyroid tumors. TCRdb re-analyzed the PCR reads using MiXCR. Altogether approximately 3,000 clones are present, 35% being singletons, with the ten largest covering roughly an eighth. The sequenced sample consisted of adjacent normal tissue. The receptor source for this set is a male donor with papillary thyroid cancer or a benign thyroid nodule (not recorded which). Some clones in this sample may be carry-over from other donors' samples. Both conserved end residues are part of each CDR3. A D gene is named only where the DNA matches it firmly. Not every row has a clone size; where given, it reads once, few, many or a size class.

16	.	TRBV20-1	TRBD2	TRBJ2-3	CSARDLGGTGTDTQYF	TGCAGTGCTAGAGATCTCGGGGGGACTGGCACAGATACGCAGTATTTT
13	few	TRBV10-3	.	TRBJ2-7	CAISDGVDYEQYF	TGTGCCATCAGTGATGGGGTTGACTACGAGCAGTACTTC
12	few	TRBV27	.	TRBJ1-5	CASSQGGQPQHF	TGTGCCAGCAGCCAGGGTGGGCAGCCCCAGCATTTT
13	.	TRBV10-1	.	TRBJ2-1	CASIRGTYSEQFF	TGCGCCAGCATCCGGGGTACCTACAGTGAGCAGTTCTTC
17	.	TRBV7-8	TRBD1	TRBJ1-5	CASSAKPRDRVNQPQHF	TGTGCCAGCAGCGCAAAACCACGGGACAGGGTTAATCAGCCCCAGCATTTT
14	.	TRBV7-9	.	TRBJ1-2	CSSSSSGANYGYTF	TGTTCCAGCAGCTCAAGCGGGGCTAACTATGGCTACACCTTC
15	.	TRBV27	.	TRBJ2-2	CASSRTDPGTGELFF	TGTGCCAGCAGTCGGACAGACCCGGGCACCGGGGAGCTGTTTTTT
14	few	TRBV28	.	TRBJ1-1	CASSFSGPVTEAFF	TGTGCCAGCAGTTTCTCAGGACCCGTCACTGAAGCTTTCTTT
13	.	TRBV30	.	TRBJ1-2	CAWKPGRGYGYTF	TGTGCCTGGAAACCGGGGAGGGGATACGGCTACACCTTC
15	large	TRBV2	.	TRBJ2-3	CASIPLLGSTDTQYF	TGTGCCAGCATCCCCCTCCTAGGTAGCACAGATACGCAGTATTTT
16	.	TRBV10-1	TRBD1	TRBJ2-3	CASSRGTGGWTDTQYF	TGCGCCAGCAGCCGGGGGACAGGGGGTTGGACAGATACGCAGTATTTT
14	.	TRBV5-1	.	TRBJ2-7	CASSLAGNSYEQYF	TGCGCCAGCAGCTTGGCGGGGAACTCCTACGAGCAGTACTTC
15	.	TRBV7-6	.	TRBJ1-5	CASRPTGYRNQPQHF	TGTGCCAGCAGACCAACAGGTTATAGAAATCAGCCCCAGCATTTT
15	.	TRBV20-1	.	TRBJ2-1	CSATSLHTAYNEQFF	TGCAGTGCTACTTCCCTCCATACCGCCTACAATGAGCAGTTCTTC
13	medium-sized	TRBV7-2	.	TRBJ1-1	CASGPYLNTEAFF	TGTGCCAGCGGTCCTTATTTGAACACTGAAGCTTTCTTT
10	few	TRBV6-2/TRBV6-3	.	TRBJ1-2	CASSTYGYTF	TGTGCCAGCAGTACTTATGGCTACACCTTC
15	.	TRBV20-1	TRBD2	TRBJ2-2	CSASATSGRTGELFF	TGCAGTGCTAGTGCGACTAGCGGGAGAACCGGGGAGCTGTTTTTT
17	.	TRBV5-1	TRBD1	TRBJ2-7	CASSLAGGWDRVNEQYF	TGCGCCAGCAGCTTGGCCGGGGGATGGGACAGGGTCAACGAGCAGTACTTC
12	.	TRBV7-3	.	TRBJ1-2	CASRTFNYGYTF	TGTGCCAGCAGGACTTTTAACTATGGCTACACCTTC
16	.	TRBV18	TRBD2	TRBJ2-1	CASSSTRTSGYNEQSF	TGTGCCAGCTCATCTACCCGGACTAGCGGCTACAATGAGCAGTCCTTC
14	many	TRBV6-2/TRBV6-3	.	TRBJ2-5	CASTITGFQETQYF	TGTGCCAGCACCATAACAGGGTTCCAAGAGACCCAGTACTTC
12	.	TRBV7-6	.	TRBJ1-4	CASSFGNEKLFF	TGTGCCAGCAGCTTTGGGAATGAAAAACTGTTTTTT
14	.	TRBV5-1	.	TRBJ1-1	CASSETDSYTEAFF	TGCGCCAGCAGCGAGACAGACTCATACACTGAAGCTTTCTTT
14	many	TRBV5-4	TRBD2	TRBJ2-3	CASSRSGGTDTQYF	TGTGCCAGCAGCCGCAGCGGGGGCACAGATACGCAGTATTTT